This entry lists 22 T cell receptor beta chains sequenced from one sample in a study of blood T cell repertoires in COVID-19 (dated by TCRdb to about 2020). The library came from the immunoSEQ multiplex PCR assay. The source is immuneACCESS, and TCRdb retained only in-frame sequences with V and J called. Part of the clones is not carried over; for the studies checked, unresolved V genes explain less than half of this, and the remainder is unexplained. In this sample the table shows around 94,000 clones, almost 80% of which occur a single time. The leading ten clones occupy about 9.6% of the sample. What was sequenced was peripheral blood. Receptors originate from a man between 60 and 70 years old with active or convalescent COVID-19.

The chain links TRBV3-1 (or the pseudogene TRBV3-2) to TRBJ2-5, with TRBD2 matching 10 bases. From germline, CDR1 is LGHDT and CDR2 YNNKEL (reference sequence). Trimming cost V 1 base and J 3 bases; bases outside gene matches: 8. This CDR3 comprises 17 residues. CDR3 residues: CASSQVRRLAGEETQYF. In DNA, the CDR3 is TGTGCCAGCAGCCAAGTACGGCGGCTAGCGGGAGAAGAGACCCAGTACTTC.

CDR3 nucleotide sequence: TGTGCCAGCAATCTTAGCGGGGTAAACACCGGGGAGCTGTTTTTT. This gives the protein CASNLSGVNTGELFF. V usage is TRBV28 and J usage is TRBJ2-2; 8 nucleotides match TRBD2. V shed 7 bases, J shed 2 bases, and the junction held 6 bases outside the gene matches. Germline assignment: CDR1 MDHEN and CDR2 SYDVKM. This CDR3 has 15 residues.

V gene TRBV10-2 combines with J gene TRBJ2-7; D ambiguous. Germline lookup yields CDR1 WSHSY and CDR2 SAAADI. V lost 4 bases and J 1 base, leaving 5 bases between the germline ends. The CDR3 is 12 residues long. The CDR3 loop is CASSGSSYEQYV. In nucleotides, the CDR3 is TGCGCCAGCAGTGGCAGTTCCTACGAGCAGTACGTC.

The V gene is TRBV2, the J gene TRBJ2-5; 7 positions match TRBD2. Germline CDR1 is SNHLY and CDR2 is FYNNEI. V lost 6 bases and J lost 1; bases outside the gene matches: 2. This CDR3 comprises 13 residues. The CDR3 nucleotides read TGTGCCAGCAGAGGACTAGTCCAAGAGACCCAGTACTTC. Its translation is CASRGLVQETQYF.

This clone was picked up a small number of times. The chain carries TRBV7-8 and TRBJ1-2, with TRBD1 matching 9 bases. The germline V gene has CDR1 SGHVS and CDR2 FQNEAQ. The trim removed 5 bases at V and 4 bases at J, leaving 11 bases unmatched. The CDR3 loop spans 16 amino acids. This CDR3 reads CASSAPTGGGPYGYTF. CDR3 nucleotide sequence: TGTGCCAGCAGCGCTCCTACAGGGGGCGGCCCCTATGGCTACACCTTC.

The V and J genes are TRBV11-2 and TRBJ1-6; D gene ambiguous. Germline-derived CDR1 and CDR2 are SGHAT and FQNNGV. The CDR3 length is 15 residues. V lost 3 bases, J lost 10 bases, and 16 bases lay in between. CDR3 loop: CASSLDWGLESPLHF. The CDR3 DNA sequence: TGTGCCAGCAGCTTGGACTGGGGATTAGAATCACCCCTCCACTTT.

This clone was seen once. The chain carries TRBV21-1 and TRBJ1-1; the D call of TRBD1 is as the table states it, not checked on the DNA. TRBV21-1 is classified as a pseudogene. The CDR3 runs to 19 residues. This CDR3 is CASSKGYPRPRQLNTEAFF. CDR3 DNA sequence: TGTGCCAGCAGTAAAGGGTATCCCAGGCCCCGACAACTGAACACTGAAGCTTTCTTT.

V usage is TRBV5-5 and J usage is TRBJ2-7; TRBD1 matches at 7 bases. V lost 0 bases and J lost 2; bases outside the gene matches: 11. The CDR3 is made up of 17 amino acids. Germline V gene data show CDR1 as SGHKS and CDR2 as YYEKEE (reference sequence). The CDR3, as DNA: TGTGCCAGCAGCTTGGGACAGGGAGTCCTAAGGGCCTACGAGCAGTACTTC. It specifies CASSLGQGVLRAYEQYF.

This clone was seen repeatedly, ten times or more. CDR3 coding DNA: TGTGCCAGCAGCCTGACAAGCAATCAGCCCCAGCATTTT. Translated, it gives CASSLTSNQPQHF. This chain joins TRBV12-3 or TRBV12-4 and TRBJ1-5; D ambiguous. V was pared by 6 bases and J by 1 base, with 7 bases between. The CDR3 loop spans 13 amino acids.

The rearrangement joins TRBV5-6 to TRBJ1-3; unclear D gene. The CDR3 runs to 14 residues. Germline V gene sequence: CDR1 SGHDT, CDR2 YYEEEE. V was clipped by 5 bases and J by 5 bases, with 14 bases between them. The CDR3 here is CASSPGRGRNTIYF. DNA of the CDR3: TGTGCCAGCAGTCCCGGGAGAGGACGAAACACCATATATTTT.

This clone was seen once. The J gene is TRBJ1-1, the V gene TRBV27; TRBD1 agrees at 7 bases. J gave up 1 base and V 6 bases, and 5 bases lay outside the gene matches. The CDR3 sequence is 14 residues long. The germline V gene encodes CDR1 MNHEY and CDR2 SMNVEV (reference sequence). In DNA form, the CDR3 reads TGTGCCAGCAGGACAGGGTTCGCGAACACTGAAGCTTTCTTT. Protein: CASRTGFANTEAFF.

This clone was found a few times. The chain couples TRBV19 to TRBJ1-6, with 9 nucleotides matching TRBD1. V gave up 5 bases and J gave up 6 bases; unmatched junction bases: 2. This CDR3 comprises 14 residues. CDR1 and CDR2 from the germline V gene are LNHDA and SQIVND (reference sequence). The DNA of the CDR3 is TGTGCCAGTAGTCCGACAGGGGGTAATTCACCCCTCCACTTT. Translation gives CASSPTGGNSPLHF.

The chain employs TRBV27 and TRBJ2-4; TRBD1 matches 9 bases. CDR1 and CDR2 (germline): MNHEY, SMNVEV (reference sequence). V was clipped by 4 bases and J by 0 bases; unmatched bases: 1. This CDR3 contains 15 residues. CDR3: CASSWGQGAKNIQYF. The CDR3 DNA follows: TGTGCCAGCAGTTGGGGACAGGGAGCCAAAAACATTCAGTACTTC.

The chain recombines TRBV11-3 with TRBJ2-2; 8 nucleotides agree with TRBD2. Germline V gene lookup returns CDR1 SGHNT and CDR2 YENEEA. With V trimmed by 3 bases and J by 4 bases, 4 bases remained unmatched. CDR3 length: 15 amino acids. The CDR3 region is CASSLAAGGTGELFF. Here the CDR3 DNA reads TGTGCCAGCAGCTTGGCTGCGGGAGGCACCGGGGAGCTGTTTTTT.

With regard to this clone: At one end the junction does not follow the germline gene, possibly because of a read error. The gene calls are TRBV12-3 or TRBV12-4 and TRBJ2-3; TRBD2 agrees at 7 bases. This CDR3 has 13 residues. In DNA form, the CDR3 reads TGTGCCAGCAGGGCGACTAGCACAGATGCGCAGTATTTT. Translated: CASRATSTDAQYF.

This clone was found a few times. This rearrangement joins TRBV2 to TRBJ2-1; 9 bases line up with TRBD2. Unmatched junction bases numbered 3, after V lost 4 bases and J lost 2 bases. Germline V CDR1 and CDR2: SNHLY, FYNNEI. This CDR3 has 15 residues. The CDR3 DNA is TGTGCCAGCAGTGGGTTAGCGGGAGCCTACAATGAGCAGTTCTTC. It translates to CASSGLAGAYNEQFF.

The chain has TRBV27 and TRBJ2-7, with TRBD1 as a possible D gene (5 bases). Germline CDR1 is MNHEY and CDR2 is SMNVEV (reference sequence). The ends were cut back, 6 bases at V and 2 bases at J, with 17 bases in the middle. This CDR3 is 15 amino acids long. CDR3 residues: CASRSVGAKTYEQYV. For the CDR3, the DNA is TGTGCCAGCAGGTCGGTAGGGGCGAAGACCTACGAGCAGTACGTC.

The CDR3 is CASSPRQGWAFF. DNA of the CDR3: TGTGCCAGTAGCCCTCGACAGGGATGGGCTTTCTTT. The chain combines TRBV19 with TRBJ1-1, with TRBD1 matching 7 bases. Germline CDR1 and CDR2: LNHDA and SQIVND (reference sequence). The CDR3 consists of 12 residues. The V segment lost 6 bases and the J segment 11 bases; nucleotides outside the gene matches: 9.

The chain recombines TRBV2 with TRBJ1-1; D is unclear. Deletions cut 7 bases from V and 1 base from J, with 13 bases between. Germline CDR1 reads SNHLY; CDR2 reads FYNNEI. The CDR3 length is 14 residues. CDR3: CASKPWPQNTEAFF. Here the CDR3 DNA reads TGTGCCAGCAAACCTTGGCCCCAGAACACTGAAGCTTTCTTT.

V is TRBV28 and J is TRBJ1-1, with 8 bases fitting TRBD1. Germline lookup yields CDR1 MDHEN and CDR2 SYDVKM. Germline trimming cut 5 bases from V and 3 bases from J; bases unmatched to any gene: 5. The CDR3 sequence is 14 residues long. The CDR3 bases are TGTGCCAGCAGTAGTGCAGGGGGCCACACTGAAGCTTTCTTT. It encodes CASSSAGGHTEAFF.

In regard to this clone: The sample holds other DNA sequences that translate to the same CDR3. This chain uses TRBV7-3 with TRBJ2-2; the D gene is possibly TRBD2 (5 bases). V dropped 3 bases and J dropped 6 bases, with 8 bases sitting between them. From germline, CDR1 is SGHTA and CDR2 FQGTGA. The length of the CDR3 is 13 residues. As DNA, the CDR3 is TGTGCCAGCAGCTTGAGGGAGTCCGGGGAGCTGTTTTTT. This gives the protein CASSLRESGELFF.

The gene calls are TRBV20-1 and TRBJ1-6; D is unclear. The V end was cut by 5 bases, the J end by 7 bases, with 6 bases between. The CDR3 has 11 amino acids. Germline loops: CDR1 DFQATT, CDR2 SNEGSKA (reference sequence). This CDR3 is CSARLNSPLHF. CDR3 bases: TGCAGTGCTCGCCTAAATTCACCCCTCCACTTT.